The 15 T cell receptor beta chains listed next were all sequenced from one sample in a study of beta chain features in type 1 diabetes. General observations from the study: Moderate but significant shortening of TCRB CDR3s was recorded in all four CD4+ subsets from Type 1 diabetes patients.

Sequencing targeted expressed TCRB transcripts, as all isolated RNA had been reverse transcribed. Libraries were prepared by immunoSEQ multiplex PCR; TCRdb keeps only in-frame clonotypes and omits some of them. The sample yields a few hundred thousand clones, 11% to 15% seen once. These receptors' antigens are unknown. Sequenced material: naive CD4+ T cells from blood. The receptors originated from a young man with type 1 diabetes.

This clone was counted between two and nine times. The rearrangement joins TRBV30 to TRBJ1-5; no firm D call. The CDR3 spans 16 residues. V lost 0 bases, J lost 4 bases, and 16 bases lay in between. The germline gives CDR1 GTSNPN, CDR2 SVGIG (reference sequence). The CDR3 DNA sequence: TGTGCCTGGAGTGTAAGTGGTGGAGGTGGAAATCAGCCCCAGCATTTT. Amino acid sequence: CAWSVSGGGGNQPQHF.

This clone was observed a few times. V usage is TRBV30 and J usage is TRBJ2-7; 9 nucleotides match TRBD1. V dropped 3 bases and J dropped 3; count of bases not matched to a gene: 3. The germline V gene has CDR1 GTSNPN and CDR2 SVGIG (reference sequence). The CDR3 is 13 residues long. In nucleotides, the CDR3 is TGTGCCTGGAGGTCGACAGGGGGCTACGAGCAGTACTTC. Its protein is CAWRSTGGYEQYF.

The genes are TRBV30 and TRBJ1-2; D is unclear. Trimming removed 6 bases at V and 6 bases at J, with 23 bases between. This CDR3 spans 15 amino acids. The V gene's germline CDR1 is GTSNPN and CDR2 SVGIG (reference sequence). The CDR3 region is CACLKGGIKVDGYTF. DNA for the CDR3: TGTGCCTGTCTTAAGGGAGGGATAAAGGTTGATGGCTACACCTTC.

Only a few counts were recorded for this clone. J is TRBJ2-7 and V is TRBV29-1, with TRBD1 identical over 9 bases. This CDR3 region has 15 residues. Germline V lookup: CDR1 SQVTM, CDR2 ANQGSEA. V gave up 1 base and J gave up 6 bases; unmatched junction bases: 10. The CDR3 bases are TGCAGCGTTGAAGTTCAGGAGACAGGGGGGTCCGAGCAGTACTTC. Amino acids: CSVEVQETGGSEQYF.

This clone has only a few counts. V and J are TRBV11-3 and TRBJ2-1; possible D gene TRBD1, 5 bases. This CDR3 has 12 residues. Deletions cut 6 bases from V and 9 bases from J, with 12 bases between. The germline V gene has CDR1 SGHNT and CDR2 YENEEA. The CDR3 is CASSRQGVEQFF. The DNA for the CDR3 is TGTGCCAGCAGTCGCCAGGGTGTTGAGCAGTTCTTC. Full variable domain (remainder filled in from reference TRBV11-3 and TRBJ2-1): EAGVVQSPRYKIIEKKQPVAFWCNPISGHNTLYWYLQNLGQGPELLIRYENEEAVDDSQLPKDRFSAERLKGVDSTLKIQPAELGDSAVYLCASSRQGVEQFFGPGTRLTVL.

The chain uses TRBV11-2 and TRBJ1-2; the D is unclear. This CDR3 has 14 residues. Trimming took off 3 bases at V and 5 bases at J, with 13 bases between the two ends. Per the germline V gene, CDR1 is SGHAT and CDR2 is FQNNGV. In DNA, the CDR3 is TGTGCCAGCAGCTTCTCGCCGCCGGTATATGGCTACACCTTC. Encoded protein: CASSFSPPVYGYTF. Full variable domain (rest looked up from reference TRBV11-2 and TRBJ1-2): EAGVAQSPRYKIIEKRQSVAFWCNPISGHATLYWYQQILGQGPKLLIQFQNNGVVDDSQLPKDRFSAERLKGVDSTLKIQPAKLEDSAVYLCASSFSPPVYGYTFGSGTRLTVV.

The rearrangement joins TRBV29-1 to TRBJ2-3, with D perhaps TRBD2 (7 bases). CDR3 length: 15 residues. Germline loops: CDR1 SQVTM, CDR2 ANQGSEA. CDR3 bases: TGCGGGCTGTGGGGGGGGCTTCAAGGCACAGATACGCAGTATTTT. Translating gives CGLWGGLQGTDTQYF.

The table lists this clone with a few counts. The sample has other DNA sequences that encode this CDR3 too. This chain joins TRBV6-5 and TRBJ1-1, with a possible D match to TRBD1 (6 bases). V was clipped by 2 bases and J by 3 bases, with 7 bases between them. The CDR3 length is 13 residues. The germline V gene encodes CDR1 MNHEY and CDR2 SVGAGI. In nucleotides, the CDR3 is TGTGCCAGCAGTTACAACAGGGACACTGAAGCTTTCTTT. Its protein is CASSYNRDTEAFF.

Comments on this clone: Germline is not matched at one junction end, which may reflect a read error. CDR3: CASSWDSQETQYF. The DNA for the CDR3 is TGTGCTAGCAGCTGGGACAGTCAAGAGACCCAGTACTTC. The chain recombines TRBV7-7 with TRBJ2-5; 7 bases align to TRBD1. Looked up from germline, CDR1 is SSHAT and CDR2 is FNYEAQ (reference sequence). The CDR3 consists of 13 residues.

CDR3 DNA sequence: TGTGCCAGCAGATCTAGCGGGGAGGGGGAGACCCAGTACTTC. Translated: CASRSSGEGETQYF. The chain recombines TRBV11-3 with TRBJ2-5; 9 positions match TRBD2. J was trimmed by 5 bases and V by 6 bases; bases with no gene match: 7. The CDR3 runs to 14 residues. The germline V gene encodes CDR1 SGHNT and CDR2 YENEEA. Combining the CDR3 with reference TRBV11-3 and TRBJ2-5 gives the whole variable domain EAGVVQSPRYKIIEKKQPVAFWCNPISGHNTLYWYLQNLGQGPELLIRYENEEAVDDSQLPKDRFSAERLKGVDSTLKIQPAELGDSAVYLCASRSSGEGETQYFGPGTRLLVL.

CDR3 nucleotides: TGTGCCAGTAGGGAACAGGGGTCCGGCTACGAGCAGTACTTC. It encodes CASREQGSGYEQYF. The rearrangement links TRBV19 to TRBJ2-7, with 7 bases that match TRBD1. The CDR3 consists of 14 residues. The V segment lost 6 bases and the J segment 3 bases; nucleotides outside the gene matches: 8. From germline, CDR1 is LNHDA and CDR2 SQIVND (reference sequence).

This chain uses TRBV14 with TRBJ2-2, with TRBD2 matching over 11 bases. The CDR3 runs 18 residues. V lost 3 bases, J lost 2 bases, and 8 bases stayed unmatched. CDR1 and CDR2 (germline): SGHDN, FVKESK. CDR3 bases: TGTGCCAGCAGCCATAGCGGGAGGGCCATAAGAAACACCGGGGAGCTGTTTTTT. As protein: CASSHSGRAIRNTGELFF. The full variable domain, rest sourced from reference TRBV14 and TRBJ2-2, is EAGVTQFPSHSVIEKGQTVTLRCDPISGHDNLYWYRRVMGKEIKFLLHFVKESKQDESGMPNNRFLAERTGGTYSTLKVQPAELEDSGVYFCASSHSGRAIRNTGELFFGEGSRLTVL.

This clone was seen a handful of times. The V and J genes are TRBV6-1 and TRBJ1-1; D is unresolved. The V end was cut by 1 base, the J end by 4 bases, with 7 bases between. CDR1 is MNHNS, CDR2 SASEGT, per germline. The length of the CDR3 is 13 residues. CDR3 amino acids: CASSEGASTEAFF. As DNA, the CDR3 is TGTGCCAGCAGTGAAGGGGCGAGCACTGAAGCTTTCTTT.

The rearrangement uses TRBV7-2 and TRBJ1-4; D is unclear. The CDR3 has 13 amino acids. The germline gives CDR1 SGHTA, CDR2 FQGNSA. Deletions cut 3 bases from V and 10 bases from J, with 12 bases between. Written as DNA, the CDR3 is TGTGCCAGCAGCTTTGGGCCCCGGGGAAAACTGTTTTTT. Amino acids: CASSFGPRGKLFF.

This chain joins TRBV6-6 and TRBJ1-4; TRBD1 is a possible D gene (5 bases). The CDR3 is made up of 15 amino acids. Trimming shortened V by 7 bases and J by 7 bases, and 19 bases separated the two germline ends. Germline V gives CDR1 MNHNY, CDR2 SVGAGI (reference sequence). In DNA form, the CDR3 reads TGTGCCAGCACCCCTCGGGGGGGGTCCGGTGAAAAACTGTTTTTT. Protein product: CASTPRGGSGEKLFF.